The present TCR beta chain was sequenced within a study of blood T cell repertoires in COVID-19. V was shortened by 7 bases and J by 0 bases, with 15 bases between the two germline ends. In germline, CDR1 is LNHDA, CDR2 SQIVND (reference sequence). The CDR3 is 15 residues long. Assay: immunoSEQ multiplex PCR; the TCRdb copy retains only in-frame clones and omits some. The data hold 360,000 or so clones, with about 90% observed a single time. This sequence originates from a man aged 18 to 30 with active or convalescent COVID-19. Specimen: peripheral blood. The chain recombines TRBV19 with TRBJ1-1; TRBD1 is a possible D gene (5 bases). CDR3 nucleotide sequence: TGTGCCAGTAACCTTTTCGGAGGGGTGAACACTGAAGCTTTCTTT. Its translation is CASNLFGGVNTEAFF.